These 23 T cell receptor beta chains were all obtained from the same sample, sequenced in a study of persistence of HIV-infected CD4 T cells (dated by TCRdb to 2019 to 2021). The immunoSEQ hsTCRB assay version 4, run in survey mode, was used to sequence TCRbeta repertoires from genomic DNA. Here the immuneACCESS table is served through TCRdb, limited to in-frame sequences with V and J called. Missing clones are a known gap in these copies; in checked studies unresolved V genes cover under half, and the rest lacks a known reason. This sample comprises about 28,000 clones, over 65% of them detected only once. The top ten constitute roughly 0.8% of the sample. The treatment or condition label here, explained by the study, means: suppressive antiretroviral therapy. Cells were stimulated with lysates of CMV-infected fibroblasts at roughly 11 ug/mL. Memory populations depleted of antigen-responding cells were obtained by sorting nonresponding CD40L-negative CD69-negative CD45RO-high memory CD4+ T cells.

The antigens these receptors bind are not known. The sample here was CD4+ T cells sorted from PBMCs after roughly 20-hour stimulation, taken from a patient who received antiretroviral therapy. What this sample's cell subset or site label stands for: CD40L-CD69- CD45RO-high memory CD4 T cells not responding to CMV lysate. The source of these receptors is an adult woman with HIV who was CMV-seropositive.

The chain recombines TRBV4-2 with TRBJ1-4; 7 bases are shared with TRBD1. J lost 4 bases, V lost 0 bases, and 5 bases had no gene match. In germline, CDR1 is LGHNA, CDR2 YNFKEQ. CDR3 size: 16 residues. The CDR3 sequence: CASSQDATGINEKLFF. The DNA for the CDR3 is TGTGCCAGCAGCCAAGATGCGACAGGGATTAATGAAAAACTGTTTTTT.

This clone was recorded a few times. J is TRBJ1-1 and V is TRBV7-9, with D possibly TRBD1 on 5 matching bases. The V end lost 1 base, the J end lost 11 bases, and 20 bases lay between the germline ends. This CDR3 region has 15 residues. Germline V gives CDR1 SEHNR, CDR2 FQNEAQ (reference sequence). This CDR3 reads CASSLGGLRGDIAFF. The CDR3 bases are TGTGCCAGCAGCTTAGGGGGTTTGAGGGGCGACATCGCTTTCTTT.

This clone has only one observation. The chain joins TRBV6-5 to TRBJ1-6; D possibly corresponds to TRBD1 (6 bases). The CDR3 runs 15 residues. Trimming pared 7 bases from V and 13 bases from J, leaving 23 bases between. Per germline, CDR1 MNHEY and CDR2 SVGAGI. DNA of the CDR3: TGTGCCAGCACCTTTACGGGGGGGCAGGGTCGGCCCCTCCACTTT. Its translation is CASTFTGGQGRPLHF.

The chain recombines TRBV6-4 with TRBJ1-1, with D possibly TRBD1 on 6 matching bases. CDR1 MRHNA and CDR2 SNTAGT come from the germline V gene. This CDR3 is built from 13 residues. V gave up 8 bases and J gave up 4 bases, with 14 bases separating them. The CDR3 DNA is TGTGCCAGCGCCGAACAGGGTTCCACTGAAGCTTTCTTT. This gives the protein CASAEQGSTEAFF.

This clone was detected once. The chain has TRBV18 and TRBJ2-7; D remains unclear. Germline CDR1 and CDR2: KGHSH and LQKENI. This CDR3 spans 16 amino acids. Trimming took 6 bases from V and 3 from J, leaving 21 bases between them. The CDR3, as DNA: TGTGCCAGCTCCACCAGAGGTGGAGTGGCGAACTACGAGCAGTACTTC. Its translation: CASSTRGGVANYEQYF.

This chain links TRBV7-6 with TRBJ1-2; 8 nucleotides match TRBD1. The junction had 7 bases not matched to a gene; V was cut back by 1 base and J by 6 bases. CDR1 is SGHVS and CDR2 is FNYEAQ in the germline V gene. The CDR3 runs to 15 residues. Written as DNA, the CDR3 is TGTGCCAGCAGCTTAGGACCCGGGACAGGCCATGGCTACACCTTC. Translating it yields CASSLGPGTGHGYTF.

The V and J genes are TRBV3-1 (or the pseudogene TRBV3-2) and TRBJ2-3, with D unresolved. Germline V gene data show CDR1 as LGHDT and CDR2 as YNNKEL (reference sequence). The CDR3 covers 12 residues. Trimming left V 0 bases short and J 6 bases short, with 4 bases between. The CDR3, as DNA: TGTGCCAGCAGCCAAGATCACGATACGCAGTATTTT. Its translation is CASSQDHDTQYF.

The CDR3 reads CACGREAFF. CDR3 DNA: TGTGCCTGCGGCAGGGAAGCTTTCTTT. This chain uses TRBV30 with TRBJ1-1; no definite D call. CDR1 and CDR2 from the germline V gene are GTSNPN and SVGIG (reference sequence). Trimming removed 6 bases from V and 8 bases from J, with 7 bases in between. The CDR3 is 9 amino acids.

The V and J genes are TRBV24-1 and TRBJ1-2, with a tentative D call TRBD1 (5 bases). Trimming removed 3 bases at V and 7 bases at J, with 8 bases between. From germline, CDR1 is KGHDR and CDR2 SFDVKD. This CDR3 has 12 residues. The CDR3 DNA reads TGTGCCACCAGTGATAGGGGCTCTGGCTACACCTTC. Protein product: CATSDRGSGYTF.

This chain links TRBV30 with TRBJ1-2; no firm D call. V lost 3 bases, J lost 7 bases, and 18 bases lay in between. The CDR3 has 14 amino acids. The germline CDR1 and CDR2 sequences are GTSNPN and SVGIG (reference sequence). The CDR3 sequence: CAWRTDGAQSGYTF. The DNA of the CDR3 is TGTGCCTGGAGGACGGACGGAGCCCAGAGTGGCTACACCTTC.

The CDR3 is CASNLDYPYNEQFF. Here the CDR3 DNA reads TGTGCCAGCAACTTAGACTATCCTTACAATGAGCAGTTCTTC. This sequence joins TRBV9 and TRBJ2-1; TRBD2 might be the D (5 bases). Trimming cost V 6 bases and J 4 bases, with 14 bases left between them. CDR3 size: 14 residues. Germline V CDR1 and CDR2: SGDLS, YYNGEE.

CDR3 in amino acids: CSVEGGSGELFF. CDR3 bases: TGCAGCGTGGAGGGGGGTTCCGGGGAGCTGTTTTTT. V is TRBV29-1 and J is TRBJ2-2; D tentatively reads TRBD1 or TRBD2 (6 bases each). Trimming took off 6 bases at V and 6 bases at J, with 11 bases between the two ends. The CDR3 consists of 12 residues. Germline values: CDR1 SQVTM, CDR2 ANQGSEA.

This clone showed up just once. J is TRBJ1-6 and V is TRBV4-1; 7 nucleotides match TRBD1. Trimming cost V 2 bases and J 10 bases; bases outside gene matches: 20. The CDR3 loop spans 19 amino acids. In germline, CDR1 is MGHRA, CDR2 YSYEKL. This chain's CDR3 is CASSQSQPGDSFRGSPLHF. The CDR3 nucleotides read TGCGCCAGCAGCCAAAGTCAGCCCGGGGACAGCTTCCGAGGATCACCCCTCCACTTT.

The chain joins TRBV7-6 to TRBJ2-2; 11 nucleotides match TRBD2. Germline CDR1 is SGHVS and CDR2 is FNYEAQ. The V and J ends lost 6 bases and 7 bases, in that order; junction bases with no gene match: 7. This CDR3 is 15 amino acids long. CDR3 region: CASRPGTSGSGELFF. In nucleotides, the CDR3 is TGTGCCAGCAGACCCGGGACTAGCGGAAGCGGGGAGCTGTTTTTT.

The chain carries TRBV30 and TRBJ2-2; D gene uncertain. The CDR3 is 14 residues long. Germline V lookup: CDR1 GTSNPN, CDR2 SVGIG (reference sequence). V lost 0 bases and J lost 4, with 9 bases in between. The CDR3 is CAWSVQSATGELFF. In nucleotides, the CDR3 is TGTGCCTGGAGTGTACAGTCGGCCACCGGGGAGCTGTTTTTT.

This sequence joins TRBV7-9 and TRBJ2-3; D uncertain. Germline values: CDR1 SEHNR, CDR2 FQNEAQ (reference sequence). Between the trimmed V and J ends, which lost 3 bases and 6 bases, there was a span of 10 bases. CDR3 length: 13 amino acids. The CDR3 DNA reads TGTGCCAGCAGCTTGGACCAGACCGATACGCAGTATTTT. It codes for CASSLDQTDTQYF.

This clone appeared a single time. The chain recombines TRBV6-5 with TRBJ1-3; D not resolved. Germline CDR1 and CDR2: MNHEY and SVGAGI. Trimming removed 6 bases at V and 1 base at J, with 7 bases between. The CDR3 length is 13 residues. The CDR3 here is CASSTVSGNTIYF. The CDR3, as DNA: TGTGCCAGCAGCACAGTATCTGGAAACACCATATATTTT.

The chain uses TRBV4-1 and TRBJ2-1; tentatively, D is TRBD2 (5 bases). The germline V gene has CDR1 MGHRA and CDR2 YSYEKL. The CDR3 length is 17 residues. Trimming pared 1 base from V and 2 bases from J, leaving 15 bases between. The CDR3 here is CASSQVLTAGPYNEQFF. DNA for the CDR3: TGCGCCAGCAGCCAAGTGTTGACTGCGGGCCCCTACAATGAGCAGTTCTTC.

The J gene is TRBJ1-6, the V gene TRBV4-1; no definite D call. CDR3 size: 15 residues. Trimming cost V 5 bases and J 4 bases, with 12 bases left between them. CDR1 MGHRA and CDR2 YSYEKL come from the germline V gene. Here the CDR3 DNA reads TGCGCCAGCAGCAGACAAATTCGTTATAATTCACCCCTCCACTTT. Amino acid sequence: CASSRQIRYNSPLHF.

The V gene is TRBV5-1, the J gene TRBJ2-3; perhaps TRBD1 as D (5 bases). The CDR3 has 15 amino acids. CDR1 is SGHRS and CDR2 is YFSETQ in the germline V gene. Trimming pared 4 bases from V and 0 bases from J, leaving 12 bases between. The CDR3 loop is CASSPTGQSTDTQYF. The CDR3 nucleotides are TGCGCCAGCAGCCCCACAGGACAAAGCACAGATACGCAGTATTTT.

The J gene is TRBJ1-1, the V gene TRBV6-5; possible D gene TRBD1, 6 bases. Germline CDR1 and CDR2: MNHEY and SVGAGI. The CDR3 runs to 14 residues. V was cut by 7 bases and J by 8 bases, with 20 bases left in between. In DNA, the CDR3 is TGTGCCAGCACCCGGACACAGGACAGCATCGAAGCTTTCTTT. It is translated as CASTRTQDSIEAFF.

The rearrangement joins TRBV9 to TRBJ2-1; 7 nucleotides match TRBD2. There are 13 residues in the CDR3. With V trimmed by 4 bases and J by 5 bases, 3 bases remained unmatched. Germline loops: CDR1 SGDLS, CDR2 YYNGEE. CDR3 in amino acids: CASSSRGDNEQFF. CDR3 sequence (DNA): TGTGCCAGCAGCTCCCGGGGGGACAATGAGCAGTTCTTC.

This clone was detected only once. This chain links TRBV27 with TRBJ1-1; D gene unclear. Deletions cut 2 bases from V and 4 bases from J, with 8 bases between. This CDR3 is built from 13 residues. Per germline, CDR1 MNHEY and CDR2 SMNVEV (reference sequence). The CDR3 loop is CASSLSQVTEAFF. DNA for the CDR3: TGTGCCAGCAGTTTAAGCCAGGTCACTGAAGCTTTCTTT.